The 10 T cell receptor beta chains reported below all come from one sample, sequenced in a study of radiotherapy plus CTLA-4 blockade in lung cancer listed by TCRdb under 2018. Library creation used the immunoSEQ multiplex PCR assay. The source is immuneACCESS, and TCRdb retained only in-frame sequences with V and J called. Part of the clones is not carried over; for the studies checked, unresolved V genes explain less than half of this, and the remainder is unexplained. The sample table records 70,000 to 95,000 clones; around 81% of these occur just once. 13% to 15% of the sample goes to the ten largest clones. The source material was peripheral blood, sampled from a patient treated with radiotherapy plus ipilimumab. These receptors came from a human donor with non-small cell lung cancer that progressed on radiotherapy plus ipilimumab.

The CDR3 nucleotides are TGTGCCAGCTCACCAAGGCAGGGGCAAGAGACCCAGTACTTC. As protein: CASSPRQGQETQYF. The chain employs TRBV18 and TRBJ2-5, with TRBD1 as a possible D gene (6 bases). CDR1 and CDR2 (germline): KGHSH, LQKENI. CDR3 length: 14 residues. V was clipped by 2 bases and J by 2 bases, with 9 bases between them.

The CDR3 DNA reads as TGCGCCAGCAGCTTGTGGGGACAGGGGGATGTTTATACGCAGTATTTT. Translation: CASSLWGQGDVYTQYF. The chain has TRBV5-1 and TRBJ2-3; TRBD1 matches at 11 bases. J lost 7 bases, V lost 1 base, and 8 bases had no gene match. In germline, CDR1 is SGHRS, CDR2 YFSETQ. The length of the CDR3 is 16 residues. The full variable domain, its missing parts supplied by reference TRBV5-1 and TRBJ2-3, is KAGVTQTPRYLIKTRGQQVTLSCSPISGHRSVSWYQQTPGQGLQFLFEYFSETQRNKGNFPGRFSGRQFSNSRSEMNVSTLELGDSALYLCASSLWGQGDVYTQYFGPGTRLTVL.

The chain carries TRBV30 and TRBJ2-7, with TRBD2 identical over 11 bases. This CDR3 region has 15 residues. The germline V gene has CDR1 GTSNPN and CDR2 SVGIG (reference sequence). Trimming removed 3 bases from V and 4 bases from J; junction bases left unmatched: 8. In nucleotides, the CDR3 is TGTGCCTGGAGGGCTGGGACTAGCGGATCTTACGAGCAGTACTTC. It codes for CAWRAGTSGSYEQYF.

Here the CDR3 DNA reads TGTGCCACCACCCCCCTAGCGTACTACGAGCAGTACTTC. Amino acids: CATTPLAYYEQYF. The rearrangement uses TRBV10-3 and TRBJ2-7; maybe TRBD2 (6 bases). The CDR3 runs 13 residues. Germline values: CDR1 ENHRY, CDR2 SYGVKD. Trimming pared 10 bases from V and 3 bases from J, leaving 16 bases between.

The chain is built from TRBV6-1 and TRBJ1-1; D is unclear. The length of the CDR3 is 15 residues. Germline V CDR1 and CDR2: MNHNS, SASEGT. V lost 2 bases to trimming and J lost 1 base, with 11 bases between them. The CDR3 DNA reads TGTGCCAGCAGTGAAATAGAGGTTTCGAACACTGAAGCTTTCTTT. Protein: CASSEIEVSNTEAFF.

The rearrangement links TRBV7-2 to TRBJ1-4, with D perhaps matching TRBD1 (5 bases). Trimming took 3 bases from V and 8 from J, leaving 13 bases between them. CDR1 SGHTA and CDR2 FQGNSA come from the germline V gene. There are 14 residues in the CDR3. The CDR3 sequence: CASSFLGAREKLFF. As DNA, the CDR3 is TGTGCCAGCAGCTTTTTAGGGGCACGAGAAAAACTGTTTTTT.

The chain carries TRBV11-1 and TRBJ2-5; no clear D gene. Germline V gives CDR1 SGHAT, CDR2 FQDESV (reference sequence). The CDR3 has 14 residues. The ends were cut back, 3 bases at V and 0 bases at J, with 8 bases in the middle. In DNA form, the CDR3 reads TGTGCCAGCAGCTTGAACGGACACCAAGAGACCCAGTACTTC. Translation: CASSLNGHQETQYF.

This rearrangement joins TRBV6-6 to TRBJ1-4; TRBD1 agrees at 7 bases. CDR3 length: 15 residues. Per germline, CDR1 MNHNY and CDR2 SVGAGI (reference sequence). J lost 7 bases, V lost 7 bases, and 12 bases had no gene match. The CDR3: CASTPSAGGGEKLFF. The DNA of the CDR3 is TGTGCCAGCACTCCCTCCGCAGGGGGAGGTGAAAAACTGTTTTTT.

V is TRBV5-4 and J is TRBJ1-2, with 11 bases identical to TRBD1. Trimming at V came to 6 bases and at J to 4 bases, leaving 8 bases not matched to a gene. Germline-derived CDR1 and CDR2 are SGHNT and YYREEE (reference sequence). The CDR3 loop spans 15 amino acids. The CDR3 nucleotides read TGTGCCAGCACCCAGGCGGGACAGGGGGTCTATGGCTACACCTTC. Its translation: CASTQAGQGVYGYTF.

The rearrangement uses TRBV14 and TRBJ1-4; tentatively, D is TRBD1 (5 bases). Germline loops: CDR1 SGHDN, CDR2 FVKESK. V dropped 3 bases and J dropped 5 bases, with 13 bases sitting between them. The CDR3 has 15 amino acids. For the CDR3, the DNA is TGTGCCAGCAGCCAGGGGGGAGGGAAAAATGAAAAACTGTTTTTT. Its translation: CASSQGGGKNEKLFF.